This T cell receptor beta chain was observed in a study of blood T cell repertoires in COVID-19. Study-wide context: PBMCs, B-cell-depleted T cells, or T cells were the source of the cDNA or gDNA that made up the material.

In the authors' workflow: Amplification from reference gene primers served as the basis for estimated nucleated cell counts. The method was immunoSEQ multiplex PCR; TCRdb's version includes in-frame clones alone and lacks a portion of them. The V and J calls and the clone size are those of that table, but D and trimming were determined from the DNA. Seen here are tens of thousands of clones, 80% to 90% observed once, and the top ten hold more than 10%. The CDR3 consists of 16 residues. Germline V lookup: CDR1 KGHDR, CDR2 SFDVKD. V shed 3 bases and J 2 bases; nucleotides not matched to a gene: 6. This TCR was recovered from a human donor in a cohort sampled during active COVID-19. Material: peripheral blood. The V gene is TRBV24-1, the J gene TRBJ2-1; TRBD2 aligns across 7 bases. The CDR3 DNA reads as TGTGCCACCAGTGATGTAAGAGCGGGAACCTACAATGAGCAGTTCTTC. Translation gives CATSDVRAGTYNEQFF.